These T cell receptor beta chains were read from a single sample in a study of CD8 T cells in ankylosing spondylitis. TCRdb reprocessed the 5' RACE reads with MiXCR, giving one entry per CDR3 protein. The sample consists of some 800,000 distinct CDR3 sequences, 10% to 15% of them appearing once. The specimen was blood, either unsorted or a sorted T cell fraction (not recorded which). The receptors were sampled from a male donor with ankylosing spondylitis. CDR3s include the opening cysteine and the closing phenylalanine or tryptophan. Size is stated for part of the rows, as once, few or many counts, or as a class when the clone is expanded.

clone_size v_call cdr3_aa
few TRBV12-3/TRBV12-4 CASSLLSGVGNIQYF
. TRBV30 CAWSLGADTQYF
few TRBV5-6 CASSLLAGERETQYF
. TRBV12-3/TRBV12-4 CASSLVRVSYEQYF
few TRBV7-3 CASSRAYQETQYF
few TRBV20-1 CSALPGANIQYF
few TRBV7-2 CASSATRDTQYF
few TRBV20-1 CSAWTTSSSEQYF
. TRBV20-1 CSAPPGTGGFETQYF
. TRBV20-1 CSATPGGLNTEAFF
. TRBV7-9 CASSLSGINEQYF
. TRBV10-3 CAISPQYQETQYF
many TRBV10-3 CAISELAISGYTF
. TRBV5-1 CASSSQGGELSYEQYF
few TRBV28 CASTPRGLAGRGETQYF
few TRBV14 CASSRDTGFFSYEQYF
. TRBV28 CASSSPSDYRSYNEQFF
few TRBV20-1 CSAPDQSVVQFF
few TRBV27 CASRGAAGRGGGTEAFF
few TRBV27 CASRRRAGASTDTQYF
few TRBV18 CASSRSRTFYEQYF
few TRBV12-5 CASGPWGATQYF
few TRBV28 CASSLLAGVVQFF
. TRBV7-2 CASSLVGQGFTEAFF
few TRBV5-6 CASSRPGTVYEQYF
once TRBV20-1 CSASAWSGGSTDTQYF
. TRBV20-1 CSATPPATGELFF
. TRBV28 CASSYSRPSSGRVDEQFF
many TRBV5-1 CASSDRQKNTEAFF
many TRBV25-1 CASSESGQETQYF
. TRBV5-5 CASSSAGNYEQYF
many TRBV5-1 CASSLVGSRANEQFF
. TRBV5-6 CASSLSGTPGANVLTF
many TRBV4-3 CASSQDRFRVNEKLFF
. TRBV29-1 CSGSDGINYGYTF
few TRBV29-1 CSGKGQGEDTEAFF
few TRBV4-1 CASSHGYRGPQETQYF
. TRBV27 CASSLKPTGYEQYF
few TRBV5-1 CASSQEFSSGANVLTF
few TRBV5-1 CASSLEEGSNEQFF
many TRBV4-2 CASSQAGGVYNEQFF
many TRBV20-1 CSARDLSYEQYF
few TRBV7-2 CASSSRQGAPYEQYF
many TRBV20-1 CSARNRRRAYEQYF
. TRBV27 CASRGLAGGPSSYNEQFF
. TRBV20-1 CSAKRSGGEQFF
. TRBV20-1 CSARWQGGPGNTIYF
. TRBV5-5 CASTGGLYNEQFF
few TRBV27 CASRLGQFDNSPLHF
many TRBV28 CASRSWAAKNIQYF
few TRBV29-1 CSVHTGYHDEQFF
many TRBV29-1 CSVGLTSGSFGTQYF
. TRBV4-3 CASSQLRGTGDTGELFF
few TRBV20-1 CSASGTSGKRRDEQFF
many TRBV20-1 CSALDRAIGGSPLHF